A single sample gave rise to the 21 T cell receptor beta chains below, sequenced in a study of tumor and adjacent non-tumor tissue in lung cancer. Three rounds of nested PCR, following a modified ARM-PCR protocol, produced the TCRbeta library. TCRdb re-analysed the multiplex PCR reads in MiXCR, keeping a single row per CDR3 protein. This table has over 110,000 distinct CDR3 sequences, around 60% appearing once. The template was RNA from unsorted bulk tissue. The sequenced sample consisted of lung tumor tissue. All receptors derive from a man aged 55 to 70 with small cell lung cancer.

Remarks on this clonotype: A read error may account for a junction end that differs from germline. This chain links TRBV11-3 with TRBJ2-5; 7 positions agree with TRBD1. The germline V gene encodes CDR1 SGHNT and CDR2 YENEEA. This CDR3 comprises 13 residues. CDR3 coding DNA: TGTCCCAGCAGCAAGGGGACAGCCGAGACCCAGTACTTC. This codes for CPSSKGTAETQYF.

Turning to this clonotype: One junction end does not reproduce the germline sequence, and a read error may be involved. The V gene is TRBV6-1, the J gene TRBJ2-1, with a weak D call TRBD1 (6 bases). Looked up from germline, CDR1 is MNHNS and CDR2 is SASEGT. The CDR3 loop spans 13 amino acids. The CDR3 region is CASIDRPYNEQFF. The CDR3 region has the DNA TGTGCCAGCATCGACAGGCCCTATAATGAGCAGTTCTTC.

The V and J genes are TRBV28 and TRBJ2-7; no firm D call. Trimming removed 6 bases at V and 0 bases at J, with 15 bases between. The V gene's germline CDR1 is MDHEN and CDR2 SYDVKM. The CDR3 has 15 amino acids. This CDR3 is CASSSILNSSYEQYF. DNA for the CDR3: TGTGCCAGCAGCTCGATTTTAAACAGCTCCTACGAGCAGTACTTC.

Points on this clonotype: With a much larger clone just one base away, this may be a read error. This chain uses TRBV11-2 with TRBJ1-3; D ambiguous. V dropped 5 bases and J dropped 4 bases, with 9 bases sitting between them. Looked up from germline, CDR1 is SGHAT and CDR2 is FQNNGV. The length of the CDR3 is 13 residues. The CDR3 here is CASSLRRGNTIYF. The CDR3 region has the DNA TGTGCCAGCAGCCTCCGCAGGGGAAACACCATATATTTT.

This clonotype was seen many times. The V and J genes are TRBV4-2 and TRBJ2-1; D possibly corresponds to TRBD2 (5 bases). Trimming pared 0 bases from V and 9 bases from J, leaving 12 bases between. CDR3 size: 14 residues. The V gene's germline CDR1 is LGHNA and CDR2 YNFKEQ. CDR3 loop: CASSQDRRGLEQFF. Here the CDR3 DNA reads TGTGCCAGCAGCCAAGATCGTCGAGGGCTTGAGCAGTTCTTC.

Turning to this clonotype: No conserved phenylalanine or tryptophan is present at the end of the CDR3, so a read error is the likely explanation. The J gene is TRBJ2-3, the V gene TRBV11-2; 7 bases fit TRBD2. This CDR3 region has 14 residues. CDR1 is SGHAT and CDR2 is FQNNGV in the germline V gene. This chain's CDR3 is CAGSLAGVTDTQYL. Here the CDR3 DNA reads TGTGCCGGCAGCTTAGCGGGTGTAACAGATACGCAGTATCTT.

A few counts support this clonotype. The rearrangement joins TRBV13 to TRBJ2-7; D may match TRBD1 or TRBD2 (6 bases each). This CDR3 comprises 13 residues. The V end was cut by 5 bases, the J end by 6 bases, with 14 bases between. CDR1 PRHDT and CDR2 FYEKMQ come from the germline V gene (reference sequence). Here the CDR3 DNA reads TGTGCCAGCAGCCCTTCGAGGGGGGCCGAGCAGTACTTC. Amino acids: CASSPSRGAEQYF.

Judged by abundance, this clonotype is large (0.1 to 1%). The gene calls are TRBV11-2 and TRBJ2-1, with TRBD2 matching 12 bases. CDR3 length: 15 amino acids. The junction had 4 bases not matched to a gene; V was cut back by 5 bases and J by 5 bases. The germline V gene has CDR1 SGHAT and CDR2 FQNNGV. CDR3 sequence: CASSHGLAGNNEQFF. CDR3 DNA sequence: TGTGCCAGCAGCCACGGACTAGCGGGAAACAATGAGCAGTTCTTC.

Worth noting for this clonotype: A read error is likely, as this CDR3 ends without the conserved phenylalanine or tryptophan. The DNA is omitted, as the CDR3 cannot be located on it reliably, and the CDR3 follows TCRdb's listing. This rearrangement joins TRBV5-6 to TRBJ2-7; the table assigns TRBD1, which was not confirmed against the DNA. The CDR3 is 14 residues long, counting both termini. CDR1 is SGHDT, CDR2 YYEEEE, per germline. CDR3 loop: CASSRTGGYYEQYL.

The table lists this clonotype with many counts. The rearrangement links TRBV20-1 to TRBJ2-7; no definite D call. Germline V gene data show CDR1 as DFQATT and CDR2 as SNEGSKA (reference sequence). V was cut by 0 bases and J by 3 bases, with 12 bases left in between. The CDR3 covers 14 residues. The CDR3 DNA reads as TGCAGTGCTAGAGATCAGAGGTCCTTCTACGAGCAGTACTTC. Residues: CSARDQRSFYEQYF.

A remark on this clonotype: This sequence may be a read error, since a much larger clone differs from it by one base. CDR3: CASNSAITYNEQFF. In DNA form, the CDR3 reads TGTGCCAGCAACTCGGCGATTACGTACAATGAGCAGTTCTTC. The J gene is TRBJ2-1, the V gene TRBV7-9; D is ambiguous. Per the germline V gene, CDR1 is SEHNR and CDR2 is FQNEAQ (reference sequence). V lost 7 bases and J 4 bases, leaving 14 bases between the germline ends. This CDR3 region has 14 residues. The full variable domain, its missing parts supplied by reference TRBV7-9 and TRBJ2-1, is DTGVSQNPRHKITKRGQNVTFRCDPISEHNRLYWYRQTLGQGPEFLTYFQNEAQLEKSRLLSDRFSAERPKGSFSTLEIQRTEQGDSAMYLCASNSAITYNEQFFGPGTRLTVL.

Regarding this clonotype: Germline is not matched at one junction end, which may reflect a read error. This rearrangement joins TRBV2 to TRBJ2-3, with D perhaps TRBD1 (5 bases). There are 16 residues in the CDR3. The V gene's germline CDR1 is SNHLY and CDR2 FYNNEI. The CDR3 region is CASSGRVSNYTGTQYF. Here the CDR3 DNA reads TGTGCCAGCAGTGGTCGGGTGTCTAACTACACAGGTACGCAGTATTTT. Full variable domain (outside the CDR3, taken from reference TRBV2 and TRBJ2-3): EPEVTQTPSHQVTQMGQEVILRCVPISNHLYFYWYRQILGQKVEFLVSFYNNEISEKSEIFDDQFSVERPDGSNFTLKIRSTKLEDSAMYFCASSGRVSNYTGTQYFGPGTRLTVL.

On this clonotype: A clone one base away is much larger, so this may be a read error. This chain uses TRBV5-6 with TRBJ2-7, with 7 bases aligning to TRBD1. The V gene's germline CDR1 is SGHDT and CDR2 YYEEEE. The CDR3 is made up of 13 amino acids. CDR3 sequence: CASSHGTDYKQYF. CDR3 nucleotide sequence: TGTGCCAGCAGCCACGGGACAGACTACAAGCAGTACTTC.

The chain recombines TRBV11-3 with TRBJ2-3; D is possibly TRBD1 or TRBD2 (5 bases each). The CDR3 spans 16 residues. CDR1 is SGHNT, CDR2 YENEEA, per germline. Trimming shortened V by 11 bases and J by 6 bases, and 27 bases separated the two germline ends. The chain's CDR3 is CAGTFWSNLAGDTQYF. As DNA, the CDR3 is TGTGCCGGCACCTTTTGGAGTAACCTAGCAGGGGATACGCAGTATTTT.

The rearrangement joins TRBV12-3 or TRBV12-4 to TRBJ2-5; D is possibly TRBD1 (5 bases). This CDR3 spans 16 amino acids. Trimming removed 2 bases at V and 5 bases at J, with 18 bases between. The CDR3 DNA reads as TGTGCCAGCAGTTTACCCGCAGGGTGGGGTCTTGAGACCCAGTACTTC. It yields the protein CASSLPAGWGLETQYF.

A word on this clonotype: One end of the junction is discordant with germline, which a read error may explain. This rearrangement joins TRBV11-3 to TRBJ2-1; 13 nucleotides match TRBD2. Germline CDR1 SGHNT, CDR2 YENEEA. The length of the CDR3 is 17 residues. The CDR3 protein is CAISSELAGGPYNEQFF. The CDR3 DNA is TGTGCCATCAGCTCGGAACTAGCGGGAGGGCCGTACAATGAGCAGTTCTTC.

This clonotype was seen once. The chain carries TRBV11-2 and TRBJ2-3, with TRBD2 matching over 10 bases. CDR1 and CDR2 from the germline V gene are SGHAT and FQNNGV. V dropped 2 bases and J dropped 7; count of bases not matched to a gene: 6. The CDR3 has 15 amino acids. The CDR3: CASSLPLAGANTQYF. The CDR3 nucleotides are TGTGCCAGCAGCTTACCTCTAGCGGGAGCAAATACGCAGTATTTT.

In the case of this clonotype: The junction departs from the called germline gene at one end, perhaps through a read error. This chain connects TRBV4-2 to TRBJ1-5, with 9 nucleotides matching TRBD1. CDR3 length: 19 amino acids. Germline CDR1 LGHNA, CDR2 YNFKEQ. CDR3 sequence: CAIGVSGTGRKISNHPQHF. CDR3 DNA sequence: TGTGCCATCGGCGTCTCAGGGACAGGGAGAAAGATTAGCAATCATCCCCAGCATTTT.

This clonotype was observed a handful of times. V usage is TRBV5-5 and J usage is TRBJ2-3; a possible D gene is TRBD2 (7 bases). CDR1 is SGHKS, CDR2 YYEKEE, per germline (reference sequence). The CDR3 contains 14 residues. V dropped 2 bases and J dropped 4 bases, with 11 bases sitting between them. In DNA, the CDR3 is TGTGCCAGCAGCTTCGGGGGGCAAGCAGATACGCAGTATTTT. Encoded protein: CASSFGGQADTQYF. Based on the CDR3 plus reference TRBV5-5 and TRBJ2-3, the full variable domain is DAGVTQSPTHLIKTRGQQVTLRCSPISGHKSVSWYQQVLGQGPQFIFQYYEKEERGRGNFPDRFSARQFPNYSSELNVNALLLGDSALYLCASSFGGQADTQYFGPGTRLTVL.

As for this clonotype: The junction shows a germline mismatch at one end, possibly a read error. J is TRBJ2-7 and V is TRBV11-3; TRBD1 agrees at 7 bases. The CDR3 contains 14 residues. CDR1 and CDR2 from the germline V gene are SGHNT and YENEEA. CDR3 sequence reads: CACSTDRELYEQYF. DNA of the CDR3: TGTGCCTGCAGCACAGACAGGGAGTTGTACGAGCAGTACTTC.

On this clonotype itself: This CDR3 is missing its conserved last phenylalanine or tryptophan, likely due to a read error. The chain links TRBV5-4 to TRBJ2-5; D unclear. V gave up 2 bases and J gave up 4 bases, with 6 bases separating them. Germline V gene data show CDR1 as SGHNT and CDR2 as YYREEE (reference sequence). The CDR3 extends over 12 amino acids. CDR3 coding DNA: TGTGCCAGCAGCTTTGGTGCAGAGACCCAGTACTTA. Encoded protein: CASSFGAETQYL.